A single sample gave rise to the 29 T cell receptor beta chains below, sequenced in a study of cytomegalovirus exposure and HLA in healthy donors. Use of 60 Vbeta and 13 Jbeta primers characterized the PCR. TCRdb's copy holds only in-frame clones and misses some; the assay was immunoSEQ multiplex PCR. The profile shows roughly 150,000 clones, 65% to 70% of them singletons. The material sequenced was PBMCs. The origin of the receptors is a man aged 25 to 40 in good health and CMV-seropositive.

This clone appeared a few times. The V gene is TRBV28, the J gene TRBJ2-1, with TRBD1 identical over 8 bases. The germline CDR1 and CDR2 sequences are MDHEN and SYDVKM. With 2 bases clipped from V and 9 bases from J, the junction kept 9 bases outside the gene matches. The CDR3 sequence is 15 residues long. CDR3 DNA: TGTGCCAGCAGTTTAATTCAGGGGGCAGTAGGTGAGCAGTTCTTC. Translation gives CASSLIQGAVGEQFF.

The rearrangement links TRBV19 to TRBJ1-1; a weak D match, TRBD1 (5 bases). V lost 4 bases, J lost 4 bases, and 19 bases lay in between. Germline lookup yields CDR1 LNHDA and CDR2 SQIVND (reference sequence). This CDR3 contains 16 residues. CDR3 DNA sequence: TGTGCCAGTAGTAAAGGCAGGGTTATCGTAGGCACTGAAGCTTTCTTT. This codes for CASSKGRVIVGTEAFF.

V is TRBV2 and J is TRBJ1-5; D gene ambiguous. Germline CDR1 reads SNHLY; CDR2 reads FYNNEI. V lost 4 bases and J lost 4, with 8 bases in between. The CDR3 loop spans 13 amino acids. CDR3 sequence: CASSGSGNQPQHF. The CDR3 DNA is TGTGCCAGCAGTGGGTCCGGGAATCAGCCCCAGCATTTT.

This rearrangement joins TRBV29-1 to TRBJ1-1; the D is unclear. The V gene lost 1 base and the J gene lost 5 bases, with 14 bases spanning the gap. The CDR3 runs 14 residues. Germline CDR1 reads SQVTM; CDR2 reads ANQGSEA. The CDR3 loop reads CSVEAISAGTEAFF. The CDR3, as DNA: TGCAGCGTTGAAGCTATTTCGGCCGGGACTGAAGCTTTCTTT.

This clone was picked up a small number of times. The genes are TRBV4-1 and TRBJ2-3; weak D call: TRBD1 (6 bases). This CDR3 is built from 17 residues. Per germline, CDR1 MGHRA and CDR2 YSYEKL. Trimming cost V 1 base and J 1 base, with 15 bases left between them. In DNA, the CDR3 is TGCGCCAGCAGCCAAGGTACAGGGCGCTGGGGCACAGATACGCAGTATTTT. Its protein product is CASSQGTGRWGTDTQYF.

The J gene is TRBJ2-4, the V gene TRBV9; the match to TRBD2 covers 11 bases. Per germline, CDR1 SGDLS and CDR2 YYNGEE. The CDR3 totals 15 residues. After removal of 5 bases from V and 6 bases from J, the junction contained 7 bases not matched to a gene. For the CDR3, the DNA is TGTGCCAGCAGTGCCCCGGGGACTAGCGGAAACATTCAGTACTTC. Amino acid sequence: CASSAPGTSGNIQYF.

The gene calls are TRBV29-1 and TRBJ2-7, with 7 bases that match TRBD1. The V and J ends lost 6 bases and 3 bases, in that order; junction bases with no gene match: 5. This CDR3 is built from 12 residues. CDR1 is SQVTM and CDR2 is ANQGSEA in the germline V gene. CDR3 sequence reads: CSVAGTDYEQYF. CDR3 nucleotides: TGCAGCGTCGCCGGGACAGACTACGAGCAGTACTTC.

This clone was picked up one time. The gene calls are TRBV9 and TRBJ1-1, with D maybe TRBD1 (5 bases). The CDR3 has 14 residues. Trimming took off 4 bases at V and 6 bases at J, with 16 bases between the two ends. CDR1 SGDLS and CDR2 YYNGEE come from the germline V gene. In nucleotides, the CDR3 is TGTGCCAGCAGCCCTCTAGGGAGGGGCGCTGAAGCTTTCTTT. This translates into CASSPLGRGAEAFF.

This chain joins TRBV6-5 and TRBJ2-1; D is undetermined. V lost 3 bases to trimming and J lost 6 bases, with 12 bases between them. The CDR3 contains 14 residues. Germline CDR1 reads MNHEY; CDR2 reads SVGAGI. CDR3 region: CASSYSQISNEQFF. Here the CDR3 DNA reads TGTGCCAGCAGTTATTCCCAGATCAGCAATGAGCAGTTCTTC.

The rearrangement uses TRBV27 and TRBJ2-7, with D possibly matching TRBD2 (5 bases). This CDR3 contains 13 residues. CDR1 and CDR2 (germline): MNHEY, SMNVEV (reference sequence). Trimming removed 3 bases from V and 5 bases from J, with 11 bases in between. CDR3 residues: CASSFRSGDEQYF. Written as DNA, the CDR3 is TGTGCCAGCAGTTTTCGATCCGGGGACGAGCAGTACTTC.

This clone has only a few counts. The V call is TRBV19, the J call TRBJ2-1; D is perhaps TRBD2 (6 bases). The CDR3 is made up of 14 amino acids. Germline V gene lookup returns CDR1 LNHDA and CDR2 SQIVND (reference sequence). Between the trimmed V and J ends, which lost 5 bases and 5 bases, there was a span of 13 bases. The DNA of the CDR3 is TGTGCCAGTAGTTGGGGACTTCAGAACAATGAGCAGTTCTTC. It codes for CASSWGLQNNEQFF. The full variable domain, in which reference TRBV19 and TRBJ2-1 provide the parts outside the CDR3, is DGGITQSPKYLFRKEGQNVTLSCEQNLNHDAMYWYRQDPGQGLRLIYYSQIVNDFQKGDIAEGYSVSREKKESFPLTVTSAQKNPTAFYLCASSWGLQNNEQFFGPGTRLTVL.

DNA of the CDR3: TGTGCCATCAGTGGCCCGGGGACAGTGAACACTGAAGCTTTCTTT. Encoded protein: CAISGPGTVNTEAFF. The chain joins TRBV10-3 to TRBJ1-1; 7 bases line up with TRBD1. The CDR3 is 15 amino acids. The V gene's germline CDR1 is ENHRY and CDR2 SYGVKD. Unmatched junction bases numbered 5, after V lost 4 bases and J lost 0 bases.

The V gene is TRBV27, the J gene TRBJ1-1; D gene uncertain. Trimming took off 2 bases at V and 4 bases at J, with 11 bases between the two ends. CDR3 length: 14 residues. The germline gives CDR1 MNHEY, CDR2 SMNVEV (reference sequence). The CDR3 here is CASSLRGSGTEAFF. The DNA for the CDR3 is TGTGCCAGCAGTTTACGTGGGAGTGGCACTGAAGCTTTCTTT.

The rearrangement uses TRBV29-1 and TRBJ1-6; D remains ambiguous. Trimming cost V 6 bases and J 0 bases, with 9 bases left between them. Germline CDR1 is SQVTM and CDR2 is ANQGSEA. This CDR3 contains 14 residues. CDR3 DNA: TGCAGCGTCCGACTTAGCTCCTATAATTCACCCCTCCACTTT. Protein product: CSVRLSSYNSPLHF.

The chain joins TRBV7-8 to TRBJ1-1; 11 nucleotides line up with TRBD1. Germline trimming cut 5 bases from V and 1 base from J; bases unmatched to any gene: 3. This CDR3 contains 15 residues. Germline V CDR1 and CDR2: SGHVS, FQNEAQ. CDR3 in amino acids: CASSQGQGENTEAFF. The CDR3 DNA is TGTGCCAGCAGCCAGGGACAGGGGGAGAACACTGAAGCTTTCTTT. The full variable domain, its missing parts supplied by reference TRBV7-8 and TRBJ1-1, is GAGVSQSPRYKVAKRGQDVALRCDPISGHVSLFWYQQALGQGPEFLTYFQNEAQLDKSGLPSDRFFAERPEGSVSTLKIQRTQQEDSAVYLCASSQGQGENTEAFFGQGTRLTVV.

The rearrangement joins TRBV19 to TRBJ2-7; 8 nucleotides match TRBD2. Germline V gene lookup returns CDR1 LNHDA and CDR2 SQIVND (reference sequence). This CDR3 has 15 residues. V dropped 6 bases and J dropped 2; count of bases not matched to a gene: 9. This chain's CDR3 is CASSLLTSGPYEQYF. DNA for the CDR3: TGTGCCAGTAGCCTCCTTACTAGCGGTCCCTACGAGCAGTACTTC.

J is TRBJ1-1 and V is TRBV7-9; TRBD1 agrees at 10 bases. V lost 0 bases to trimming and J lost 11 bases; unmatched junction nucleotides: 6. This CDR3 spans 14 amino acids. The germline CDR1 and CDR2 sequences are SEHNR and FQNEAQ (reference sequence). CDR3 DNA: TGTGCCAGCAGCTTAGCGAAGGGACAGGGGCTGGCTTTCTTT. It translates to CASSLAKGQGLAFF. The whole variable domain, filled in from reference TRBV7-9 and TRBJ1-1, reads DTGVSQNPRHKITKRGQNVTFRCDPISEHNRLYWYRQTLGQGPEFLTYFQNEAQLEKSRLLSDRFSAERPKGSFSTLEIQRTEQGDSAMYLCASSLAKGQGLAFFGQGTRLTVV.

The chain has TRBV27 and TRBJ2-7; the match to TRBD2 covers 8 bases. CDR1 MNHEY and CDR2 SMNVEV come from the germline V gene (reference sequence). J was trimmed by 1 base and V by 4 bases; bases with no gene match: 3. The CDR3 covers 14 residues. For the CDR3, the DNA is TGTGCCAGCAGTTCAGCGGGAGTGTCCTACGAGCAGTACTTC. As protein: CASSSAGVSYEQYF.

The chain has TRBV5-1 and TRBJ2-1; TRBD2 agrees at 7 bases. Per germline, CDR1 SGHRS and CDR2 YFSETQ. J lost 8 bases, V lost 3 bases, and 8 bases had no gene match. This CDR3 has 14 amino acids. This CDR3 is CASSYREAVHEQFF. In nucleotides, the CDR3 is TGCGCCAGCAGCTATCGGGAGGCTGTCCATGAGCAGTTCTTC.

The chain has TRBV19 and TRBJ2-1, with TRBD1 as a possible D gene (5 bases). Germline V lookup: CDR1 LNHDA, CDR2 SQIVND (reference sequence). The length of the CDR3 is 15 residues. V lost 3 bases to trimming and J lost 4 bases, with 13 bases between them. The CDR3 region is CASSMSPDTYNEQFF. CDR3 coding DNA: TGTGCCAGTAGTATGTCCCCGGACACGTACAATGAGCAGTTCTTC.

The chain links TRBV6-1 to TRBJ2-5; TRBD1 agrees at 7 bases. The J call may be incorrect, as the DNA end agrees better with TRBJ2-7. The CDR3 length is 14 residues. Germline V gene lookup returns CDR1 MNHNS and CDR2 SASEGT. The CDR3 nucleotides are TGTGCCAGCAGTAACCCAGGACAGGCCTACGAGCAGTACTTC. Protein product: CASSNPGQAYEQYF.

On this clone: This sample includes further DNA sequences coding for the same CDR3. The gene calls are TRBV15 and TRBJ1-1, with unresolved D. With 0 bases removed from V and 1 base from J, the gap between germline ends came to 6 bases. This CDR3 is 14 amino acids long. Germline V gives CDR1 LNHNV, CDR2 YYDKDF (reference sequence). The CDR3 protein is CATSRDLGNTEAFF. Written as DNA, the CDR3 is TGTGCCACCAGCAGAGATCTAGGGAACACTGAAGCTTTCTTT.

The rearrangement links TRBV5-1 to TRBJ2-7, with 9 bases lining up with TRBD2. V was pared by 2 bases and J by 1 base, with 4 bases of the junction left unmatched. CDR3 size: 15 residues. Germline loops: CDR1 SGHRS, CDR2 YFSETQ. CDR3 sequence (DNA): TGCGCCAGCAGCTTACAGCGGGAGGTGTCCTACGAGCAGTACTTC. As protein: CASSLQREVSYEQYF.

V and J are TRBV5-4 and TRBJ2-1; the match to TRBD2 covers 12 bases. V trimming: 0 bases; J trimming: 7 bases; junction bases outside the gene matches: 5. Germline loops: CDR1 SGHNT, CDR2 YYREEE (reference sequence). This CDR3 spans 16 amino acids. The CDR3 DNA sequence: TGTGCCAGCAGCTTGGCCAGGACTAGCGGGAATAATGAGCAGTTCTTC. Translating gives CASSLARTSGNNEQFF. Together with reference TRBV5-4 and TRBJ2-1, the CDR3 gives the full variable domain: ETGVTQSPTHLIKTRGQQVTLRCSSQSGHNTVSWYQQALGQGPQFIFQYYREEENGRGNFPPRFSGLQFPNYSSELNVNALELDDSALYLCASSLARTSGNNEQFFGPGTRLTVL.

The chain couples TRBV4-1 to TRBJ2-7; tentatively, D is TRBD1 (5 bases). Germline CDR1 and CDR2: MGHRA and YSYEKL. With 2 bases removed from V and 5 bases from J, the gap between germline ends came to 16 bases. The CDR3 runs 15 residues. For the CDR3, the DNA is TGCGCCAGCAGCCAAACACCCACCTTGGGGCACGAGCAGTACTTC. Translation: CASSQTPTLGHEQYF.

The genes are TRBV10-2 and TRBJ2-7; 10 positions match TRBD2. The V segment lost 5 bases and the J segment 3 bases; nucleotides outside the gene matches: 4. Germline V CDR1 and CDR2: WSHSY, SAAADI. There are 14 residues in the CDR3. CDR3: CASSWTSGFYEQYF. The CDR3, as DNA: TGCGCCAGCAGTTGGACTAGCGGTTTCTACGAGCAGTACTTC.

This clone showed up just a few times. V gene TRBV6-1 combines with J gene TRBJ1-3; the match to TRBD1 covers 10 bases. Germline CDR1 and CDR2: MNHNS and SASEGT. This CDR3 is 15 amino acids long. With V trimmed by 7 bases and J by 5 bases, 8 bases remained unmatched. CDR3 protein: CASNPRGQGRNTIYF. The CDR3 DNA follows: TGTGCCAGCAACCCGAGGGGACAGGGGCGAAACACCATATATTTT.

The J gene is TRBJ1-5, the V gene TRBV18; a possible D gene is TRBD1 (5 bases). V was trimmed by 3 bases and J by 7 bases, leaving 16 bases between them. CDR1 and CDR2 from the germline V gene are KGHSH and LQKENI. CDR3 length: 15 amino acids. CDR3 sequence (DNA): TGTGCCAGCTCACCGGTCCAGCAGGGCGGCCAGCCCCAGCATTTT. Amino acid sequence: CASSPVQQGGQPQHF.

Remarks on this clone: At the DNA level, this CDR3 is encoded by other sequences in the same sample as well. The chain uses TRBV6-1 and TRBJ2-7, with 12 bases aligning to TRBD2. The CDR3 is 14 amino acids. CDR1 and CDR2 from the germline V gene are MNHNS and SASEGT. V shed 6 bases, J shed 3 bases, and the junction held 3 bases outside the gene matches. CDR3 bases: TGTGCCAGCAGCGTGACTAGCGGGAGCTACGAGCAGTACTTC. It yields the protein CASSVTSGSYEQYF.